The 21 T cell receptor beta chains below come from one sample, sequenced in a study of cytotoxic CD8 clonotypes in ibrutinib-treated CLL. Libraries were prepared by immunoSEQ multiplex PCR; TCRdb keeps only in-frame clonotypes and omits some of them. The sample records 250,000 to 350,000 clones, roughly four fifths being singletons. The source material was PBMCs, sampled at disease progression, from a patient treated with ibrutinib. Receptor source: a human donor with chronic lymphocytic leukemia.

This sequence joins TRBV7-2 and TRBJ2-5; 9 bases match TRBD2. Germline V gene lookup returns CDR1 SGHTA and CDR2 FQGNSA. Losses at the gene ends were 5 bases for V and 5 bases for J; bases not matched to a gene: 9. This CDR3 has 15 residues. CDR3 region: CASSPRLADEETQYF. The CDR3 nucleotides read TGTGCCAGCAGCCCAAGACTAGCGGACGAGGAGACCCAGTACTTC.

The chain employs TRBV2 and TRBJ2-1, with unresolved D. Trimming took 4 bases from V and 4 from J, leaving 11 bases between them. This CDR3 has 14 amino acids. The germline gives CDR1 SNHLY, CDR2 FYNNEI. CDR3 in DNA: TGTGCCAGCAGTGGATTTGGCTCTTACAATGAGCAGTTCTTC. It translates to CASSGFGSYNEQFF.

The genes are TRBV28 and TRBJ2-5, with 9 bases fitting TRBD1. This CDR3 contains 16 residues. Germline V gives CDR1 MDHEN, CDR2 SYDVKM. Trimming removed 4 bases from V and 5 bases from J; junction bases left unmatched: 11. CDR3 sequence: CASSSQGQGFPETQYF. DNA for the CDR3: TGTGCCAGCAGTTCTCAGGGACAGGGTTTTCCTGAGACCCAGTACTTC. The entire variable domain, with the rest obtained from reference TRBV28 and TRBJ2-5, is as follows: DVKVTQSSRYLVKRTGEKVFLECVQDMDHENMFWYRQDPGLGLRLIYFSYDVKMKEKGDIPEGYSVSREKKERFSLILESASTNQTSMYLCASSSQGQGFPETQYFGPGTRLLVL.

This rearrangement joins TRBV5-1 to TRBJ2-1; TRBD2 aligns across 11 bases. Germline loops: CDR1 SGHRS, CDR2 YFSETQ. This CDR3 region has 21 residues. With 1 base clipped from V and 2 bases from J, the junction kept 17 bases outside the gene matches. This chain's CDR3 is CASSLPGLAVRGATTYNEQFF. Written as DNA, the CDR3 is TGCGCCAGCAGCTTGCCGGGACTAGCGGTACGGGGCGCCACTACCTACAATGAGCAGTTCTTC.

The chain recombines TRBV6-1 with TRBJ2-7; 13 nucleotides match TRBD2. V lost 5 bases to trimming and J lost 4 bases; unmatched junction nucleotides: 5. Per germline, CDR1 MNHNS and CDR2 SASEGT. The CDR3 totals 15 residues. CDR3 residues: CASSIGTSGVYEQYF. For the CDR3, the DNA is TGTGCCAGCAGTATCGGGACTAGCGGGGTTTACGAGCAGTACTTC.

This chain links TRBV11-2 with TRBJ2-7; 8 bases agree with TRBD1. CDR1 and CDR2 (germline): SGHAT, FQNNGV. The V and J ends lost 1 base and 12 bases, in that order; junction bases with no gene match: 20. The CDR3 is 17 amino acids. The CDR3 protein is CASSLAGGRGRPSGRYF. DNA for the CDR3: TGTGCCAGCAGCTTAGCCGGGGGCAGGGGGCGCCCCTCGGGGAGGTACTTC.

The chain couples TRBV6-1 to TRBJ1-6, with D maybe TRBD1 (5 bases). The CDR3 contains 14 residues. CDR1 MNHNS and CDR2 SASEGT come from the germline V gene. The V and J ends lost 2 bases and 10 bases respectively, with 12 bases between them. CDR3 sequence: CASSEQGTRSPLHF. CDR3 nucleotides: TGTGCCAGCAGTGAACAGGGAACAAGATCACCCCTCCACTTT.

The chain employs TRBV6-1 and TRBJ1-1, with a possible D match to TRBD1 (6 bases). V was pared by 1 base and J by 8 bases, with 11 bases between. The CDR3 covers 13 residues. CDR1 and CDR2 (germline): MNHNS, SASEGT. The CDR3 protein is CASSEVFGTEAFF. The DNA for the CDR3 is TGTGCCAGCAGTGAAGTTTTTGGGACAGAAGCTTTCTTT.

V and J are TRBV29-1 and TRBJ1-1; 9 bases agree with TRBD1. This CDR3 contains 13 residues. Germline lookup yields CDR1 SQVTM and CDR2 ANQGSEA. J lost 6 bases, V lost 6 bases, and 8 bases had no gene match. CDR3 DNA sequence: TGCAGCGTGGGGACAGGGAATACTGCTGAAGCTTTCTTT. This translates into CSVGTGNTAEAFF.

The genes are TRBV4-3 and TRBJ2-7; 13 nucleotides line up with TRBD2. The CDR3 is 14 amino acids. The germline CDR1 and CDR2 sequences are LGHNA and YSLEER. V lost 2 bases and J lost 10; bases outside the gene matches: 5. CDR3 amino acids: CASSQRTSGSRQYF. CDR3 DNA sequence: TGCGCCAGCAGCCAAAGGACTAGCGGGAGTCGACAGTACTTC.

The sample holds one count of this clone. The chain couples TRBV19 to TRBJ2-1; TRBD2 is a possible D gene (5 bases). The V end was cut by 1 base, the J end by 5 bases, with 9 bases between. Germline lookup yields CDR1 LNHDA and CDR2 SQIVND (reference sequence). This CDR3 has 14 amino acids. In DNA form, the CDR3 reads TGTGCCAGTAGTATAGGAAGCGGAGACAATGAGCAGTTCTTC. Translating it yields CASSIGSGDNEQFF.

The gene calls are TRBV28 and TRBJ2-7, with 11 bases fitting TRBD1. The V gene's germline CDR1 is MDHEN and CDR2 SYDVKM. The CDR3 runs to 14 residues. Germline trimming cut 3 bases from V and 5 bases from J; bases unmatched to any gene: 3. This chain's CDR3 is CASSFWTGGHEQYF. The CDR3 coding sequence is TGTGCCAGCAGTTTTTGGACAGGGGGCCACGAGCAGTACTTC.

This sequence joins TRBV9 and TRBJ2-5, with 9 nucleotides matching TRBD2. CDR1 and CDR2 from the germline V gene are SGDLS and YYNGEE. V shed 0 bases, J shed 5 bases, and the junction held 5 bases outside the gene matches. The CDR3 runs to 15 residues. The CDR3 sequence is CASSVAGGRAETQYF. DNA of the CDR3: TGTGCCAGCAGCGTAGCCGGCGGGAGGGCTGAGACCCAGTACTTC.

The rearrangement uses TRBV6-5 and TRBJ2-3; D remains ambiguous. V lost 5 bases, J lost 5 bases, and 5 bases lay in between. CDR3 size: 11 residues. The germline V gene has CDR1 MNHEY and CDR2 SVGAGI. The CDR3 DNA sequence: TGTGCCAGCAGTGCCAGAGATACGCAGTATTTT. Residues: CASSARDTQYF.

This clone has only a few counts. The rearrangement joins TRBV5-1 to TRBJ1-2, with TRBD1 matching 9 bases. The CDR3 extends over 15 amino acids. The junction had 10 bases not matched to a gene; V was cut back by 4 bases and J by 6 bases. Germline CDR1 is SGHRS and CDR2 is YFSETQ. The CDR3 DNA follows: TGCGCCAGCAGCGGCGCATCCGGGACAGGGCATGGCTACACCTTC. This translates into CASSGASGTGHGYTF.

The chain is built from TRBV19 and TRBJ2-3, with TRBD2 identical over 13 bases. Trimming removed 5 bases from V and 4 bases from J; junction bases left unmatched: 6. Germline V CDR1 and CDR2: LNHDA, SQIVND (reference sequence). The CDR3 totals 16 residues. The CDR3 DNA is TGTGCCAGTAGTGAATGGACTAGCGGGAGTTCAGATACGCAGTATTTT. This encodes CASSEWTSGSSDTQYF.

This rearrangement joins TRBV11-2 to TRBJ1-5; D may be TRBD1 (5 bases). The CDR3 runs 13 residues. CDR1 SGHAT and CDR2 FQNNGV come from the germline V gene. V was pared by 1 base and J by 9 bases, with 10 bases between. The CDR3 region is CASSLGLRGPQHF. The CDR3 DNA is TGTGCCAGCAGCTTAGGGTTAAGGGGGCCCCAGCATTTT.

V usage is TRBV5-1 and J usage is TRBJ2-3; TRBD2 matches at 8 bases. V lost 7 bases, J lost 4 bases, and 11 bases stayed unmatched. The CDR3 loop spans 15 amino acids. Per the germline V gene, CDR1 is SGHRS and CDR2 is YFSETQ. CDR3 region: CASGRGAGGADTQYF. CDR3 coding DNA: TGCGCCAGCGGCCGTGGGGCCGGGGGGGCAGATACGCAGTATTTT.

The J gene is TRBJ1-1, the V gene TRBV11-2; unclear D gene. The CDR3 length is 13 residues. Trimming cost V 2 bases and J 1 base, with 5 bases left between them. The germline V gene has CDR1 SGHAT and CDR2 FQNNGV. The CDR3 here is CASSLRRNTEAFF. Written as DNA, the CDR3 is TGTGCCAGCAGCTTAAGGAGGAACACTGAAGCTTTCTTT. The full variable domain, its missing parts supplied by reference TRBV11-2 and TRBJ1-1, is EAGVAQSPRYKIIEKRQSVAFWCNPISGHATLYWYQQILGQGPKLLIQFQNNGVVDDSQLPKDRFSAERLKGVDSTLKIQPAKLEDSAVYLCASSLRRNTEAFFGQGTRLTVV.

This chain links TRBV7-2 with TRBJ2-5; 7 nucleotides agree with TRBD1. Germline CDR1 SGHTA, CDR2 FQGNSA. With 0 bases clipped from V and 5 bases from J, the junction kept 6 bases outside the gene matches. The CDR3 runs 15 residues. The CDR3, as DNA: TGTGCCAGCAGCTTAGCTCAGACAGGGATGGAGACCCAGTACTTC. This translates into CASSLAQTGMETQYF.

V usage is TRBV14 and J usage is TRBJ2-1, with 8 bases that match TRBD2. CDR1 is SGHDN, CDR2 FVKESK, per germline. This CDR3 comprises 16 residues. With V trimmed by 3 bases and J by 5 bases, 9 bases remained unmatched. CDR3 loop: CASSQRSGGKHNEQFF. The CDR3 coding sequence is TGTGCCAGCAGCCAGCGGTCGGGGGGGAAGCACAATGAGCAGTTCTTC.